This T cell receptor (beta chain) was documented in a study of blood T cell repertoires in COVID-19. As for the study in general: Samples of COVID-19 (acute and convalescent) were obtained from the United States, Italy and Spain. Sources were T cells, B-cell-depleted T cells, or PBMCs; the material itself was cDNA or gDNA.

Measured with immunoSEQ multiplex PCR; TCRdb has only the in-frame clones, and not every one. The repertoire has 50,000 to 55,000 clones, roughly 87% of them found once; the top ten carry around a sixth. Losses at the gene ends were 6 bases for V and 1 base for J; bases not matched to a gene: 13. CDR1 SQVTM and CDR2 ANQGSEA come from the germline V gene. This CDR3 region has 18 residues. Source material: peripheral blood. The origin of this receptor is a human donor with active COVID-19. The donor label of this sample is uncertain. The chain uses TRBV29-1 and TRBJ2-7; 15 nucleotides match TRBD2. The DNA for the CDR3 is TGCAGCGTCGGTCCCGGGACTAGCGGGGGGATAGCTTCCTACGAGCAGTACTTC. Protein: CSVGPGTSGGIASYEQYF.